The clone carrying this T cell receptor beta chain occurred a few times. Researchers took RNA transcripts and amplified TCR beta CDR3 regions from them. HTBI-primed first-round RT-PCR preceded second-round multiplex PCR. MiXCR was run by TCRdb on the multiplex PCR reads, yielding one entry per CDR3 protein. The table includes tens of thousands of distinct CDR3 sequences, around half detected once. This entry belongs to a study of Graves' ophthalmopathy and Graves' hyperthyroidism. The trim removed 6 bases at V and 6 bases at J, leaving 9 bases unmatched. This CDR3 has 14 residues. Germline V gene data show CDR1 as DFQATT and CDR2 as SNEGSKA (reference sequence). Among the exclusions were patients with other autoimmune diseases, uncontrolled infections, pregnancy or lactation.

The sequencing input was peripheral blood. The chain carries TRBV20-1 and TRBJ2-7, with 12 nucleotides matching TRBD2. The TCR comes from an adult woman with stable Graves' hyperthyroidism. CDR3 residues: CSAEGSSGRAEQYF. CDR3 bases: TGCAGTGCCGAGGGGTCTAGCGGGAGGGCCGAGCAGTACTTC.